These T cell receptor beta chains were read from a single sample in a study of T cell clones after liver transplantation. This table comes from immunoSEQ multiplex PCR, and its TCRdb copy is limited to in-frame clones, with some not included. The sample gives tens of thousands of clones, 75% to 90% of which show up once; around 0.72% is in the top ten. This specimen consisted of CD4+ T cells from blood, obtained 12 months after liver transplant. These TCRs come from a human patient who received a liver transplant. The T cells may partly be graft donor cells. Each CDR3 is given with its conserved first and last residue. A D gene is named only where the DNA matches it firmly. Rows may omit the clone size; those that give it use once, few, many or a size class.

>TRBV19|TRBJ1-5|TRBD1|.
CASTDRGRDLSNQPQHF
TGTGCCAGTACCGACAGGGGGCGAGATTTGAGCAATCAGCCCCAGCATTTT
>TRBV7-8|TRBJ2-7|.|.
CASSPPSPQSYEQYF
TGTGCCAGCAGCCCCCCAAGCCCGCAATCCTACGAGCAGTACTTC
>TRBV4-3|TRBJ2-1|.|.
CASTRGWGDEQFF
TGCGCCAGCACCCGGGGCTGGGGGGATGAGCAGTTCTTC
>TRBV7-2|TRBJ1-3|TRBD1|.
CASSARQGTNTIYF
TGTGCCAGCAGCGCCCGACAGGGGACAAACACCATATATTTT
>TRBV25-1|TRBJ1-4|.|.
CASRRAPNEKLFF
TGTGCCAGCCGAAGGGCTCCTAATGAAAAACTGTTTTTT
>TRBV14|TRBJ1-5|.|once
CASSLLNQPQHF
TGTGCCAGCAGCCTATTGAATCAGCCCCAGCATTTT
>TRBV7-3|TRBJ2-5|.|.
CASSSGTQETQYF
TGTGCCAGCAGCTCGGGAACCCAAGAGACCCAGTACTTC
>TRBV7-9|TRBJ2-4|TRBD2|.
CASSNSGSDIQYF
TGTGCCAGCAGCAATAGCGGGAGTGACATTCAGTACTTC
>TRBV7-8|TRBJ2-7|TRBD1|.
CASRFDRDSSYEQYF
TGTGCCAGCAGGTTCGACAGGGACAGCTCCTACGAGCAGTACTTC
>TRBV13|TRBJ1-5|TRBD1|.
CASSIRRGTDQPQHF
TGTGCCAGCAGCATCCGCAGGGGGACCGATCAGCCCCAGCATTTT
>TRBV6-4|TRBJ1-5|.|.
CASSVRGGNQPQHF
TGTGCCAGCAGTGTGCGGGGAGGCAATCAGCCCCAGCATTTT
>TRBV11-1|TRBJ1-2|TRBD1|once
CASTGQSIYGYTF
TGTGCCAGCACGGGACAGTCGATCTATGGCTACACCTTC
>TRBV7-2|TRBJ1-2|TRBD1|.
CASSVYRGQGYTF
TGTGCCAGCAGTGTTTACAGGGGGCAGGGCTACACCTTC
>TRBV2|TRBJ1-4|.|.
CASSEWGGNEKLFF
TGTGCCAGCAGTGAATGGGGAGGGAATGAAAAACTGTTTTTT
>TRBV7-2|TRBJ2-6|.|.
CASSLSGAGANVLTF
TGTGCCAGCAGCTTATCAGGGGCTGGGGCCAACGTCCTGACTTTC
>TRBV29-1|TRBJ2-1|TRBD2|.
CSVFGGLAGDEQFF
TGCAGCGTTTTTGGGGGACTAGCCGGCGATGAGCAGTTCTTC
>TRBV4-3|TRBJ1-2|.|.
CASSQSRDTYGYTF
TGCGCCAGCAGCCAGAGCCGGGACACCTATGGCTACACCTTC
>TRBV6-5|TRBJ2-7|.|.
CASSRPGRSYEQYF
TGTGCCAGCAGTCGACCGGGACGGTCCTACGAGCAGTACTTC
>TRBV10-3|TRBJ1-2|.|.
CAIKSSIRPNYGYTF
TGTGCCATCAAATCGTCCATTAGACCTAACTATGGCTACACCTTC
>TRBV7-9|TRBJ2-3|TRBD2|.
CASSQSLLLAGVGDTQYF
TGTGCCAGCAGCCAAAGCCTCCTACTAGCGGGAGTTGGAGATACGCAGTATTTT
>TRBV29-1|TRBJ2-7|TRBD1|.
CSGAIRGLSYEQYF
TGCAGCGGCGCGATTAGGGGGCTTTCCTACGAGCAGTACTTC
>TRBV28|TRBJ2-2|TRBD2|.
CASSLGGTTGELFF
TGTGCCAGCAGCCTGGGGGGGACGACCGGGGAGCTGTTTTTT
>TRBV18|TRBJ1-4|.|.
CASSLNEKLFF
TGTGCCAGCTCACTTAATGAAAAACTGTTTTTT